The source of this T cell receptor (beta chain) is a study of T cells in Graves' hyperthyroidism and ophthalmopathy. This CDR3 is built from 15 residues. Germline V lookup: CDR1 SGDLS, CDR2 YYNGEE. Trimming shortened V by 5 bases and J by 0 bases, and 14 bases separated the two germline ends. Patients were aged 18 to 65, had disease duration under 2 months, and had newly diagnosed hyperthyroidism. Diagnostic assessment was based on clinical symptoms, serum thyroxine and TRAb, thyroid ultrasound and orbital computed tomography. Sample collection date corresponds to first hyperthyroidism diagnosis, prior to any ophthalmopathy symptoms. Using RNA transcripts as the source, TCR beta CDR3 regions were amplified. The TCR CDR3 first-round RT-PCR relied on the HTBI primer set. TCRdb reprocessed the multiplex PCR reads with MiXCR, giving one entry per CDR3 protein. The data contain approximately 720,000 distinct CDR3 sequences, approximately 18% of them singletons.

The sequenced sample was blood. V and J are TRBV9 and TRBJ1-1; tentative D call: TRBD1 (6 bases). The TCR sequence derives from a woman aged 50 to 65 with Graves' hyperthyroidism that later progressed to Graves' ophthalmopathy. For the CDR3, the DNA is TGTGCCAGCAGTAAATTGGACAGCTTGAACACTGAAGCTTTCTTT. The encoded protein is CASSKLDSLNTEAFF.